The 17 T cell receptor beta chains below all came from one sample that was sequenced in a study of monozygotic twins with cystic fibrosis. The table came from immunoSEQ multiplex PCR; TCRdb's copy has only in-frame clones and leaves some out. The table lists tens of thousands of clones, about 97% of them singletons. Sequenced: blood. These receptors all come from a girl aged 5-17 years with cystic fibrosis.

The chain is built from TRBV29-1 and TRBJ2-7; D perhaps matches TRBD1 (5 bases). CDR3 length: 12 residues. Germline CDR1 is SQVTM and CDR2 is ANQGSEA. The V end lost 7 bases, the J end lost 1 base, and 11 bases lay between the germline ends. CDR3 sequence reads: CSAGKGSYEQYF. In DNA, the CDR3 is TGCAGCGCTGGGAAGGGGTCCTACGAGCAGTACTTC.

In the case of this clone: A read error may account for a junction end that differs from germline. The chain carries TRBV20-1 and TRBJ2-1; no clear D gene. The CDR3 runs 11 residues. Germline V gene lookup returns CDR1 DFQATT and CDR2 SNEGSKA (reference sequence). The CDR3 spells CSARGRIGYVF. CDR3 nucleotide sequence: TGCAGTGCTAGAGGGCGAATAGGGTACGTCTTC.

The genes are TRBV7-9 and TRBJ2-1; D remains unclear. The germline V and J ends were trimmed by 5 bases and 4 bases, with 9 bases remaining between them. CDR1 and CDR2 (germline): SEHNR, FQNEAQ (reference sequence). This CDR3 is built from 13 residues. The CDR3 nucleotides read TGTGCCAGCAGCCCCGATCGGTACAATGAGCAGTTCTTC. Translation: CASSPDRYNEQFF. Full variable domain (outside the CDR3, taken from reference TRBV7-9 and TRBJ2-1): DTGVSQNPRHKITKRGQNVTFRCDPISEHNRLYWYRQTLGQGPEFLTYFQNEAQLEKSRLLSDRFSAERPKGSFSTLEIQRTEQGDSAMYLCASSPDRYNEQFFGPGTRLTVL.

This chain uses TRBV5-1 with TRBJ1-1, with 8 bases identical to TRBD1. The CDR3 consists of 14 residues. Germline V lookup: CDR1 SGHRS, CDR2 YFSETQ. V was pared by 4 bases and J by 4 bases, with 6 bases of the junction left unmatched. In nucleotides, the CDR3 is TGCGCCAGCAGCAGACAGGGGAGCTCCACTGAAGCTTTCTTT. Its translation is CASSRQGSSTEAFF.

A single count supports this clone. The V call is TRBV5-1, the J call TRBJ2-3, with D perhaps TRBD2 (5 bases). The CDR3 is 13 amino acids. V shed 4 bases and J shed 10 bases, with 16 bases lying between them. Looked up from germline, CDR1 is SGHRS and CDR2 is YFSETQ. CDR3 nucleotide sequence: TGCGCCAGCAGCCCCCCGGACTTATCGTCGCAGTATTTT. Translating it yields CASSPPDLSSQYF.

The CDR3 DNA follows: TGCGCCAGCAGCCCTAGAGCGGGAGGCCGCTCCTACGAGCAGTACTTC. Residues: CASSPRAGGRSYEQYF. This chain connects TRBV5-1 to TRBJ2-7; 9 positions match TRBD2. This CDR3 comprises 16 residues. J gave up 0 bases and V 4 bases, and 8 bases lay outside the gene matches. The germline gives CDR1 SGHRS, CDR2 YFSETQ. The complete variable domain, with remaining parts taken from reference TRBV5-1 and TRBJ2-7, reads KAGVTQTPRYLIKTRGQQVTLSCSPISGHRSVSWYQQTPGQGLQFLFEYFSETQRNKGNFPGRFSGRQFSNSRSEMNVSTLELGDSALYLCASSPRAGGRSYEQYFGPGTRLTVT.

The V gene is TRBV4-3, the J gene TRBJ2-5, with 14 bases fitting TRBD2. Trimming removed 3 bases from V and 2 bases from J; junction bases left unmatched: 8. Germline V lookup: CDR1 LGHNA, CDR2 YSLEER. The CDR3 runs to 18 residues. DNA for the CDR3: TGCGCCAGCAGCCAGGAAAGACTAGCGGGAGGGACGCAAGAGACCCAGTACTTC. Amino acid sequence: CASSQERLAGGTQETQYF.

The CDR3 spells CASCDNQETQYF. The CDR3 DNA reads TGTGCCAGTTGTGACAACCAAGAGACCCAGTACTTC. The rearrangement joins TRBV2 to TRBJ2-5; D is undetermined. The CDR3 spans 12 residues. The V gene's germline CDR1 is SNHLY and CDR2 FYNNEI. V lost 9 bases to trimming and J lost 0 bases, with 8 bases between them.

The rearrangement joins TRBV7-9 to TRBJ2-6, with D tentatively TRBD1 (7 bases). Between the trimmed V and J ends, which lost 4 bases and 1 base, there was a span of 17 bases. Germline loops: CDR1 SEHNR, CDR2 FQNEAQ (reference sequence). The CDR3 contains 18 residues. CDR3 in DNA: TGTGCCAGCAGCTCAAGACAGGGAGGTCGGTCTGGGGCCAACGTCCTGACTTTC. Translating gives CASSSRQGGRSGANVLTF.

About this clone itself: At one end the junction does not follow the germline gene, possibly because of a read error. This sequence joins TRBV6-5 and TRBJ1-2, with D possibly TRBD1 on 5 matching bases. The CDR3 spans 14 residues. Germline V CDR1 and CDR2: MNHEY, SVGAGI. The DNA for the CDR3 is TGTGCCAGCAGTGGACTACAGGAAGCCGTCCACCTTTACTTC. Translating it yields CASSGLQEAVHLYF.

V usage is TRBV7-9 and J usage is TRBJ2-6; D is ambiguous. The CDR3 totals 17 residues. V was cut by 3 bases and J by 0 bases, with 12 bases left in between. The germline CDR1 and CDR2 sequences are SEHNR and FQNEAQ (reference sequence). CDR3 protein: CASSFGLSNSGANVLTF. CDR3 DNA sequence: TGTGCCAGCAGCTTTGGGCTAAGCAACTCTGGGGCCAACGTCCTGACTTTC.

The chain has TRBV4-3 and TRBJ1-1, with D tentatively TRBD1 (5 bases). This CDR3 region has 15 residues. V shed 4 bases and J shed 6 bases, with 18 bases lying between them. Germline V gene sequence: CDR1 LGHNA, CDR2 YSLEER. The CDR3 DNA reads TGCGCCAGCAGCCGGGGGACTCGGTCGGCCCCTGAAGCTTTCTTT. Amino acid sequence: CASSRGTRSAPEAFF.

This clone came up once. This chain connects TRBV13 to TRBJ1-1; tentatively, D is TRBD1 (5 bases). Per the germline V gene, CDR1 is PRHDT and CDR2 is FYEKMQ (reference sequence). The CDR3 runs to 12 residues. V was trimmed by 5 bases and J by 6 bases, leaving 10 bases between them. CDR3 protein: CASSEGTPEAFF. CDR3 nucleotide sequence: TGTGCCAGCAGCGAGGGGACTCCTGAAGCTTTCTTT.

This clone was observed a few times. This chain joins TRBV9 and TRBJ1-1; no firm D call. There are 13 residues in the CDR3. V lost 4 bases, J lost 1 base, and 8 bases lay in between. Germline V gives CDR1 SGDLS, CDR2 YYNGEE. The CDR3 bases are TGTGCCAGCAGCCGTGGACCGAACACTGAAGCTTTCTTT. This translates into CASSRGPNTEAFF. Together with reference TRBV9 and TRBJ1-1, the CDR3 gives the full variable domain: DSGVTQTPKHLITATGQRVTLRCSPRSGDLSVYWYQQSLDQGLQFLIQYYNGEERAKGNILERFSAQQFPDLHSELNLSSLELGDSALYFCASSRGPNTEAFFGQGTRLTVV.

The chain links TRBV30 to TRBJ1-5; TRBD1 is a possible D gene (5 bases). Deletions cut 5 bases from V and 0 bases from J, with 8 bases between. The length of the CDR3 is 13 residues. The germline CDR1 and CDR2 sequences are GTSNPN and SVGIG (reference sequence). CDR3 sequence reads: CAWQGDSNQPQHF. CDR3 DNA: TGTGCCTGGCAGGGTGATAGCAATCAGCCCCAGCATTTT. Full variable domain (rest looked up from reference TRBV30 and TRBJ1-5): SQTIHQWPATLVQPVGSPLSLECTVEGTSNPNLYWYRQAAGRGLQLLFYSVGIGQISSEVPQNLSASRPQDRQFILSSKKLLLSDSGFYLCAWQGDSNQPQHFGDGTRLSIL.

V and J are TRBV11-2 and TRBJ1-2; D remains ambiguous. V lost 8 bases and J 3 bases, leaving 16 bases between the germline ends. This CDR3 has 14 amino acids. Germline CDR1 reads SGHAT; CDR2 reads FQNNGV. The CDR3 DNA sequence: TGTGCCAGCGGCCACGGCACACGGGACTATGGCTACACCTTC. Translated: CASGHGTRDYGYTF.

The chain combines TRBV9 with TRBJ2-3, with 14 nucleotides matching TRBD2. Losses at the gene ends were 4 bases for V and 4 bases for J; bases not matched to a gene: 17. The CDR3 contains 20 residues. Germline V gene sequence: CDR1 SGDLS, CDR2 YYNGEE. CDR3 sequence: CASSPRESGLAGVTADTQYF. CDR3 nucleotide sequence: TGTGCCAGCAGCCCTCGCGAATCGGGACTAGCGGGAGTAACTGCAGATACGCAGTATTTT.